Each of the 11 T cell receptor beta chains below was sequenced from the same sample in a study of blood T cells in healthy people across ages. Primers used in a second PCR of about 7 to 11 cycles were a sample-barcoded 5' primer and a J-beta primer mix. TCRdb redid the calling of the 5' RACE reads with MiXCR, one entry per CDR3 protein. Here the sample spans about 1.8 million distinct CDR3 sequences, 49% being singletons. The sample was blood. The receptor set was obtained from a woman in her thirties or forties in good health.

The V call is TRBV6-5, the J call TRBJ2-1; D perhaps matches TRBD1 (6 bases). Germline-derived CDR1 and CDR2 are MNHEY and SVGAGI. The CDR3 has 16 residues. Trimming removed 4 bases from V and 2 bases from J, with 15 bases in between. CDR3 sequence reads: CASSSYRVTTYNEQFF. The CDR3 DNA sequence: TGTGCCAGCAGTTCCTACAGGGTGACTACCTACAATGAGCAGTTCTTC.

This clonotype was detected only a few times. This chain joins TRBV12-3 or TRBV12-4 and TRBJ2-3; D is unresolved. CDR3 length: 14 residues. The V end was cut by 1 base, the J end by 4 bases, with 9 bases between. CDR3 sequence: CASSLGGNADTQYF. The CDR3 nucleotides read TGTGCCAGCAGTTTAGGTGGTAACGCAGATACGCAGTATTTT.

J is TRBJ2-2 and V is TRBV3-1; D tentatively reads TRBD1 or TRBD2 (6 bases each). The ends were cut back, 4 bases at V and 6 bases at J, with 12 bases in the middle. The length of the CDR3 is 14 residues. CDR1 is LGHDT and CDR2 is YNNKEL in the germline V gene (reference sequence). DNA of the CDR3: TGTGCCAGCAGCCTCGGGGGCCGGTCCGGGGAGCTGTTTTTT. As protein: CASSLGGRSGELFF.

The J gene is TRBJ2-5, the V gene TRBV7-2; D remains unclear. V shed 4 bases and J shed 2 bases, with 14 bases lying between them. Germline loops: CDR1 SGHTA, CDR2 FQGNSA. The CDR3 has 15 amino acids. In DNA form, the CDR3 reads TGTGCCAGCAGCTGGGGTTGGGTAACACAAGAGACCCAGTACTTC. Its protein product is CASSWGWVTQETQYF. The whole variable domain, remainder taken from reference TRBV7-2 and TRBJ2-5, is GAGVSQSPSNKVTEKGKDVELRCDPISGHTALYWYRQSLGQGLEFLIYFQGNSAPDKSGLPSDRFSAERTGGSVSTLTIQRTQQEDSAVYLCASSWGWVTQETQYFGPGTRLLVL.

The chain is built from TRBV10-1 and TRBJ2-1; D remains ambiguous. This CDR3 is built from 15 residues. CDR1 is WNHNN, CDR2 SYGVQD, per germline (reference sequence). Deletions cut 2 bases from V and 5 bases from J, with 13 bases between. For the CDR3, the DNA is TGCGCCAGCAGTGAGGGATTCTGGACCAACAATGAGCAGTTCTTC. Protein: CASSEGFWTNNEQFF.

V and J are TRBV20-1 and TRBJ2-1; 9 nucleotides align to TRBD1. The DNA end is a closer match to TRBJ2-7, so the J assignment may be wrong. This CDR3 is built from 15 residues. The germline gives CDR1 DFQATT, CDR2 SNEGSKA (reference sequence). Here the CDR3 reads CSASRDRALSYEQYF. In nucleotides, the CDR3 is TGCAGTGCTAGCCGGGACAGGGCCTTATCCTACGAGCAGTACTTC.

This chain connects TRBV6-2 or TRBV6-3 to TRBJ2-5, with 10 bases lining up with TRBD1. V lost 6 bases and J lost 13; bases outside the gene matches: 8. From germline, CDR1 is MNHEY and CDR2 SVGEGT. The CDR3 runs to 12 residues. The CDR3 loop reads CASSPRDRGPYF. The CDR3 nucleotides are TGTGCCAGCAGCCCACGGGACAGGGGACCGTACTTC.

The chain is built from TRBV4-2 and TRBJ1-5; a possible D gene is TRBD1 (5 bases). Per the germline V gene, CDR1 is LGHNA and CDR2 is YNFKEQ. This CDR3 has 15 amino acids. Trimming left V 0 bases short and J 7 bases short, with 13 bases between. CDR3 amino acids: CASSQDVGVGQPQHF. In DNA, the CDR3 is TGTGCCAGCAGCCAAGATGTGGGGGTGGGCCAGCCCCAGCATTTT.

This clonotype was counted between two and nine times. The chain is built from TRBV4-3 and TRBJ2-7; D is possibly TRBD2 (6 bases). V shed 2 bases and J shed 2 bases, with 10 bases lying between them. This CDR3 has 14 amino acids. Germline V gene data show CDR1 as LGHNA and CDR2 as YSLEER. CDR3 residues: CASSQRAGTYEQYF. The CDR3 region has the DNA TGCGCCAGCAGCCAAAGGGCGGGAACCTACGAGCAGTACTTC.

The chain recombines TRBV20-1 with TRBJ1-5; tentatively, D is TRBD1 (5 bases). Trimming shortened V by 8 bases and J by 5 bases, and 13 bases separated the two germline ends. The V gene's germline CDR1 is DFQATT and CDR2 SNEGSKA (reference sequence). The CDR3 consists of 12 residues. The CDR3 region has the DNA TGCAGTTTACGGGGCATCGATCAGCCCCAGCATTTT. It specifies CSLRGIDQPQHF.

This clonotype came up a few times. The chain combines TRBV9 with TRBJ2-4; D call uncertain. Germline V lookup: CDR1 SGDLS, CDR2 YYNGEE. V was shortened by 0 bases and J by 5 bases, with 6 bases between the two germline ends. The CDR3 consists of 13 residues. In nucleotides, the CDR3 is TGTGCCAGCAGCGTAGGGGTGGAAAACATTCAGTACTTC. As protein: CASSVGVENIQYF.